The clone carrying this T cell receptor beta chain has only a few counts. Its target is not known. TCRdb's table, derived via immunoSEQ multiplex PCR, lists solely in-frame clones and lacks some. This repertoire shows about 120,000 clones, roughly nine tenths found once; its top ten account for about 0.18%. This entry comes from a study of graft-versus-host responses after intestinal transplantation. Study-level background: Each of the recipients got a multivisceral, liver-intestinal, or isolated intestinal transplant. Each patient got anti-thymocyte globulin induction, then tacrolimus and steroids for about 3 years.

Study findings and constraints: GvH clones detected in recipient marrow included some appearing first in ileum or blood. Allograft graft-versus-host to host-versus-graft clonal ratios ran high in patients with graft-donor T cell macrochimerism.

This clonotype was obtained from a human donor who received an intestinal transplant. The sequencing used unstimulated CD4+ T cells sorted from spleen or lymph node cells, collected before intestinal transplant.

CDR3 bases: TGTGCCAGTAGTATCCGACAGGGGGCCGGAGGCTACACCTTC. It yields the protein CASSIRQGAGGYTF. The V gene is TRBV19, the J gene TRBJ1-2, with 10 positions matching TRBD1. CDR3 length equals 14 residues. With V trimmed by 3 bases and J by 8 bases, 6 bases remained unmatched. CDR1 is LNHDA, CDR2 SQIVND, per germline (reference sequence).